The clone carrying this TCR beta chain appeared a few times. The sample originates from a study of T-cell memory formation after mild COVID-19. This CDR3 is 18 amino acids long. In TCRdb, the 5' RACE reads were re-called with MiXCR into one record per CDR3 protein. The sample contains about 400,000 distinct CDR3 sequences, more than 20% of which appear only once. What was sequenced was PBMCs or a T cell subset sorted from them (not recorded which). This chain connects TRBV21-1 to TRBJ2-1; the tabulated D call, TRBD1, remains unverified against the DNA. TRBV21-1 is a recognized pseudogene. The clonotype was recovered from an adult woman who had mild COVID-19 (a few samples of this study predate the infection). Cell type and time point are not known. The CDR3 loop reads CASSPMGETVDSYNEQFF. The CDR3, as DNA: TGTGCCAGCAGCCCCATGGGGGAGACTGTGGACTCCTACAATGAGCAGTTCTTC.